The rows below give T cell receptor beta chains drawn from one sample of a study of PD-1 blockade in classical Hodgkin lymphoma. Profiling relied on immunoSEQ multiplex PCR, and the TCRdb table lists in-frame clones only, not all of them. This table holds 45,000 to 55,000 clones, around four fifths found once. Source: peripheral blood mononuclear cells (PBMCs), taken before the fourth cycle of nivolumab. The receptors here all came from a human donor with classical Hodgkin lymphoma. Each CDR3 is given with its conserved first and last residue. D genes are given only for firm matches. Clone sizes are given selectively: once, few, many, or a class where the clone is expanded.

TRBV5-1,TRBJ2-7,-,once,CASRPGPFYEQYF,TGCGCCAGCAGGCCGGGGCCTTTCTACGAGCAGTACTTC
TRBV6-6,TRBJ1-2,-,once,CASSTRGGGYTF,TGTGCCAGCAGCACTCGCGGAGGCGGCTACACCTTC
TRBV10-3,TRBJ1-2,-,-,CAISDGDTSSYYTF,TGTGCCATCAGTGACGGGGACACATCAAGCTACTACACCTTC
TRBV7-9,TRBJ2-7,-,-,CASSQGGGAEYF,TGTGCCAGCAGCCAAGGAGGGGGCGCAGAGTACTTC
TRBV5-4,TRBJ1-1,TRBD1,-,CASSWTGMTEAFF,TGTGCCAGCAGCTGGACAGGGATGACTGAAGCTTTCTTT
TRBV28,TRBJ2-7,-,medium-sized,CASSLTWVGFGMIYEQYF,TGTGCCAGCAGTTTAACATGGGTCGGGTTTGGCATGATCTACGAGCAGTACTTC
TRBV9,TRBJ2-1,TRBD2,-,CASSFSGRPGDEQFF,TGTGCCAGCAGCTTTAGCGGGAGGCCGGGGGATGAGCAGTTCTTC
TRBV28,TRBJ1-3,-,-,CASSEFSGNTIYF,TGTGCCAGCAGTGAGTTCTCTGGAAACACCATATATTTT
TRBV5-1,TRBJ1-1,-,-,CASSLQVDTEAFF,TGCGCCAGCAGCTTACAGGTCGACACTGAAGCTTTCTTT
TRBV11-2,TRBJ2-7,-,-,CASSPRTISSSEQYF,TGTGCCAGCAGCCCCCGGACAATATCCTCCTCCGAGCAGTACTTC
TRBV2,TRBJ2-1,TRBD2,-,CATQGSGSSYNEQFF,TGTGCCACGCAGGGTAGCGGGAGCTCCTACAATGAGCAGTTCTTC
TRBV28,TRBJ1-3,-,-,CASSDSFGNTIYF,TGTGCCAGCAGTGACAGTTTCGGAAACACCATATATTTT
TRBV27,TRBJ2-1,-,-,CASSLGLPAYNEQFF,TGTGCCAGCAGTCTAGGACTACCGGCTTACAATGAGCAGTTCTTC
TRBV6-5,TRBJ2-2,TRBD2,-,CASSLGLADTGELFF,TGTGCCAGCAGCCTGGGGCTAGCGGACACCGGGGAGCTGTTTTTT
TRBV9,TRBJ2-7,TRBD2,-,CASSPFLAAHYEQYF,TGTGCCAGCAGCCCGTTCCTAGCGGCCCACTACGAGCAGTACTTC
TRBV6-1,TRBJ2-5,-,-,CASKGEGRETQYF,TGTGCCAGTAAGGGGGAGGGCCGGGAGACCCAGTACTTC
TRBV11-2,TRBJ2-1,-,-,CASSLNSMTSYNEQFF,TGTGCCAGCAGCTTAAACTCTATGACATCCTACAATGAGCAGTTCTTC
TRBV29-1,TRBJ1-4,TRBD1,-,CSVEQDRGEKLFF,TGCAGCGTTGAACAGGACAGGGGAGAAAAACTGTTTTTT
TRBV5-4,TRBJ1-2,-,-,CASSGDPLNYGYTF,TGTGCCAGCAGCGGTGACCCCCTAAACTATGGCTACACCTTC
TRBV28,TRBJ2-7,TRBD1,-,CASSLSRGQGARESYEQYF,TGTGCCAGCAGTTTGTCTAGGGGACAGGGGGCGCGGGAATCCTACGAGCAGTACTTC
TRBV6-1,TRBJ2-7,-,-,CASSEAYEQYF,TGTGCCAGCAGTGAAGCCTACGAGCAGTACTTC
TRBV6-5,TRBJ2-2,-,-,CASSYSKTGELFF,TGTGCCAGCAGTTACTCGAAAACCGGGGAGCTGTTTTTT
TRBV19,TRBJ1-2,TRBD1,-,CASSMSGQYGYTF,TGTGCCAGTAGTATGTCGGGACAGTATGGCTACACCTTC
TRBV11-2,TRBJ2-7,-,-,CASSLNRPYEQYF,TGTGCCAGCAGCTTAAACAGGCCCTACGAGCAGTACTTC
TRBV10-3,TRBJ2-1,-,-,CAISGRSGVGRKSRNEQFF,TGTGCCATCAGTGGACGTAGCGGCGTGGGCCGGAAATCGAGGAATGAGCAGTTCTTC
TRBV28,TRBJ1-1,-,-,CASSLGENTEAFF,TGTGCCAGCAGTTTAGGGGAGAACACTGAAGCTTTCTTT
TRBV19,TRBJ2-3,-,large,CASSIIGRTTTDTQYF,TGTGCCAGTAGTATAATCGGCCGTACCACAACAGATACGCAGTATTTT
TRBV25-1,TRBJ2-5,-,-,CASSEFRETQYF,TGTGCCAGCAGTGAATTCAGGGAGACCCAGTACTTC
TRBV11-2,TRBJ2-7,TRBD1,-,CASSFRDRPYEQYF,TGTGCCAGCAGCTTCCGGGACAGGCCCTACGAGCAGTACTTC
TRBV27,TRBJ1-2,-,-,CASSFYSGNPSYYGYTF,TGTGCCAGCAGTTTCTACAGCGGAAATCCATCTTACTATGGCTACACCTTC
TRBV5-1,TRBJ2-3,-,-,CASSLVPGDTDTQYF,TGCGCCAGCAGCTTGGTTCCGGGGGACACAGATACGCAGTATTTT
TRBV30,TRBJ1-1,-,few,CAWSTAYTEAFF,TGTGCCTGGAGTACGGCATACACTGAAGCTTTCTTT
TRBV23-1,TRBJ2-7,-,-,CASSGHPPEQYF,TGCGCCAGCAGCGGCCACCCTCCCGAGCAGTACTTC
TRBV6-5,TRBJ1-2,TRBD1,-,CASSYGQGNYGYTF,TGTGCCAGCAGTTACGGACAGGGGAACTATGGCTACACCTTC
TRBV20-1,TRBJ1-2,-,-,CSTTGNYGYTF,TGCAGTACCACAGGAAACTATGGCTACACCTTC
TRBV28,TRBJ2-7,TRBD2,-,CASSPSLAGVGEQYF,TGTGCCAGCAGTCCCTCGTTAGCGGGAGTCGGCGAGCAGTACTTC
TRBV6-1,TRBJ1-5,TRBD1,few,CASSAQGDQPQHF,TGTGCCAGCAGTGCCCAGGGGGATCAGCCCCAGCATTTT
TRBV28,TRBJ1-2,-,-,CASSGYGYTF,TGTGCCAGCTCAGGGTATGGCTACACCTTC
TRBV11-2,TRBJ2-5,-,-,CASSFVRGQGGGKTQYF,TGTGCCAGCAGCTTTGTTCGTGGACAGGGAGGGGGAAAGACCCAGTACTTC
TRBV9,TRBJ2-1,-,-,CASSLGTSNEQFF,TGTGCCAGCAGCCTGGGGACTTCCAATGAGCAGTTCTTC
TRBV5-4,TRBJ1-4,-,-,CASSFRDEKLFF,TGTGCCAGCAGCTTCAGGGACGAAAAACTGTTTTTT
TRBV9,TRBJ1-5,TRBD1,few,CASSFGTGDQPQHF,TGTGCCAGCAGCTTTGGGACAGGGGATCAGCCCCAGCATTTT
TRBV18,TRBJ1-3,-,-,CASSPSDSNTIYF,TGTGCCAGCTCACCCTCGGACAGCAACACCATATATTTT
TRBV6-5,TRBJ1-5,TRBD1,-,CASSSTGGGQPQHF,TGTGCCAGCAGCTCTACAGGGGGCGGTCAGCCCCAGCATTTT
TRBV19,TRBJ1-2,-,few,CASSISQGGYTF,TGTGCCAGTAGTATTTCGCAGGGAGGCTACACCTTC
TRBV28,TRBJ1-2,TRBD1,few,CASRPLDRPSGGYTF,TGTGCCAGCAGACCCCTGGACAGGCCGTCGGGCGGCTACACCTTC